This TCR beta chain was captured in a study of T cells after yellow fever vaccination. Study details: Each low-cell-number fraction was prepared by means of SMART-Seq v4 Ultra Low Input.

The CDR3 is made up of 14 amino acids. V lost 1 base, J lost 3 bases, and 11 bases lay in between. Germline V gene sequence: CDR1 SGHRS, CDR2 YFSETQ. In this sample, this clonotype turned up many times. What it binds is not known. Study findings and constraints: Boosting was followed by the reappearance of most primary-vaccination clones (roughly 95% CD4, about 89% CD8).

TCRdb re-called the 5' RACE reads with MiXCR, one entry per CDR3 protein. The sample consists of about 340,000 distinct CDR3 sequences, 8% to 10% of them appearing once. The chain recombines TRBV5-1 with TRBJ2-7; a possible D gene is TRBD2 (6 bases). The TCR was taken from a man aged 18-30 years who received the YFV17D yellow fever vaccine. Sample: PBMCs, taken on the day of the first yellow fever vaccination. CDR3: CASSLRWGDYEQYV. CDR3 sequence (DNA): TGCGCCAGCAGCTTGCGGTGGGGGGACTACGAGCAGTACGTC.